These T cell receptor beta chains were read from a single sample in a study of control samples from healthy donors and cancer patients. Repertoires were generated with immunoSEQ multiplex PCR, while TCRdb's copy carries only in-frame clones and drops some. The table shows 150,000 to 200,000 clones, with about 94% occurring only once. Sample: blood. Receptors originate from a middle-aged woman in good health. The CDR3 runs from the conserved cysteine through the conserved F or W. D genes are given only for firm matches. The listing skips clone size in some rows; elsewhere it reads once, few, many or a size class.

NA,TRBJ1-2,NA,TRBV30,TGTGCCTGGAGTGGTATGAACTATGGCTACACCTTC,CAWSGMNYGYTF
NA,TRBJ2-7,NA,TRBV4-3,TGCGCCAGCAGCCAAGGACAGAGAGAGAGCTACGAGCAGTACTTC,CASSQGQRESYEQYF
NA,TRBJ1-2,NA,TRBV7-9,TGTGCCAGCAGCTCAGTTCTTCCCTATTCCTTC,CASSSVLPYSF
NA,TRBJ1-1,NA,TRBV24-1,TGTGCCACCAGTGATCCCCTAGACACTGAAGCTTTCTTT,CATSDPLDTEAFF
NA,TRBJ2-7,TRBD1,TRBV9,TGTGCCAGCAGCGAGGGGACAGGGGCAGGCGAGCAGTACTTC,CASSEGTGAGEQYF
once,TRBJ2-1,NA,TRBV19,TGTGCCAGTACCTCCCGGTGGGCGGGGAGCTCCTACAATGAGCAGTTCTTC,CASTSRWAGSSYNEQFF
NA,TRBJ2-7,TRBD1,TRBV5-1,TGCGCCAGCAGGGTAGGGGGGACAGGGGTATACGAGCAGTACTTC,CASRVGGTGVYEQYF
NA,TRBJ2-1,TRBD2,TRBV5-1,TGCGCCAGCAGCTTGGAGGGGCGGGGGTCCTACAATGAGCAGTTCTTC,CASSLEGRGSYNEQFF
NA,TRBJ2-6,TRBD1,TRBV19,TGTGCCAGTAGTATTGGACAGGTCTCGACTGGGGCCAACGTCCTGACTTTC,CASSIGQVSTGANVLTF
NA,TRBJ1-6,TRBD1,TRBV5-1,TGCGCCAGCAGCTTGGAGGGACAGGGGAGATCACCCCTCCACTTT,CASSLEGQGRSPLHF
NA,TRBJ1-2,NA,TRBV27,TGTGCCAGCAGAAACAAGAATGGGCATGGCTACACCTTC,CASRNKNGHGYTF
NA,TRBJ1-2,NA,TRBV7-9,TGTGCCAGCAGCTTGGCAGTTCAGTATCCTCTATATGGCTACACCTTC,CASSLAVQYPLYGYTF
NA,TRBJ1-1,NA,TRBV5-1,TGCGCCAGCAGCTTGGGAGGACGCAGGGCAACTGAAGCTTTCTTT,CASSLGGRRATEAFF
NA,TRBJ2-1,TRBD2,TRBV16,TGTGCCAGCAGCCAATCCGGGGGGAGTCTGAGGCTTTTTTTCTTC,CASSQSGGSLRLFFF
NA,TRBJ1-1,NA,TRBV18,TGTGCCAGCTCAGCTACACCGAACACTGAAGCTTTCTTT,CASSATPNTEAFF
NA,TRBJ1-1,NA,TRBV6-6,TGTGCCAGCAGTTACGGCGGGGAGATGAACACTGAAGCTTTCTTT,CASSYGGEMNTEAFF
once,TRBJ1-4,NA,TRBV25-1,TGTGCCAGCAGTGCGGGGGGGGTGGTAAAACTGTTTTTT,CASSAGGVVKLFF
NA,TRBJ2-2,NA,TRBV11-3,TGTGCCAGCAGCTTAGATAGTGGAGGCCAGATCGGGGGAACCGGGGAGCTGTTTTTT,CASSLDSGGQIGGTGELFF
NA,TRBJ2-5,TRBD2,TRBV5-6,TGTGCCAGCAGCTTGGTGGCTAGCGGGGGAGAGACCCAGTACTTC,CASSLVASGGETQYF
NA,TRBJ2-3,TRBD2,TRBV7-8,TGTGCCAGCAGCTTATATCCTAGCGGGAGGGTAGATACGCAGTATTTT,CASSLYPSGRVDTQYF
few,TRBJ2-1,TRBD2,TRBV4-1,TGCGCCAGCAGCCAAGATCAGCGGGGGGCGGCGGGTGAGCAGTTCTTC,CASSQDQRGAAGEQFF
NA,TRBJ1-2,NA,TRBV6-2/TRBV6-3,TGTGCCAGCAGTAACTTACTCGGGGGCGGCTACACCTTC,CASSNLLGGGYTF
NA,TRBJ2-1,NA,TRBV30,TGTGCCTGGACCCGGCGTCTGGGTTCCAGCTCCTACAATGAGCAGTTCTTC,CAWTRRLGSSSYNEQFF
NA,TRBJ1-6,TRBD1,TRBV19,TGTGCCAGTAGGACTGACAGGGTCGGGGATTCACCCCTCCACTTT,CASRTDRVGDSPLHF
NA,TRBJ1-6,TRBD1,TRBV19,TGTGCCAGTAGTATTGGGCAGGGGGACGGTTCACCCCTCCACTTT,CASSIGQGDGSPLHF
NA,TRBJ1-5,NA,TRBV25-1,TGTGCCAGCAGTGAAGGACTGTATAGCAATCAGCCCCAGCATTTT,CASSEGLYSNQPQHF
NA,TRBJ1-2,NA,TRBV6-2/TRBV6-3,TGTGCCAGCAGTACCCGACAGCTAGCTAACTATGGCTACACCTTC,CASSTRQLANYGYTF
NA,TRBJ2-2,TRBD1,TRBV3-1/TRBV3-2,TGTGCCAGCAGTCAACAGGGGACCTACACCGGGGAGCTGTTTTTT,CASSQQGTYTGELFF
NA,TRBJ1-1,NA,TRBV9,TGTGCCAGCAGCGTAGGGGGGTTGGGGAACACTGAAGCTTTCTTT,CASSVGGLGNTEAFF
NA,TRBJ1-6,NA,TRBV15,TGTGCCATCTCTGCAGGGTACAATTCACCCCTCCACTTT,CAISAGYNSPLHF
NA,TRBJ2-5,TRBD2,TRBV19,TGTGCCAGTAGTACGCTAGCGGGAGGGGGAAAGTCGGAGACCCAGTACTTC,CASSTLAGGGKSETQYF
NA,TRBJ1-1,NA,TRBV28,TGTGCCAGCAGTTCGTCTTCACAGGGCTACACTGAAGCTTTCTTT,CASSSSSQGYTEAFF
NA,TRBJ2-3,TRBD1,TRBV13,TGTGCCAGCAGCGTAGGACAGGGGGACACAGATACGCAGTATTTT,CASSVGQGDTDTQYF
NA,TRBJ2-2,TRBD2,TRBV4-3,TGCGCCAGCAGCCAAATAATTGGCGGGGGCGGGGAGCTGTTTTTT,CASSQIIGGGGELFF
NA,TRBJ2-5,TRBD2,TRBV19,TGTGCCAGTAGTACGTCTAGCGGGAGGGCCGGGGAGACCCAGTACTTC,CASSTSSGRAGETQYF
NA,TRBJ1-2,NA,TRBV3-1/TRBV3-2,TGTGCCAGCAGTCATCCGGGACCGAGGCGGGGGGTCTGGGGCTACACCTTC,CASSHPGPRRGVWGYTF
NA,TRBJ2-3,TRBD2,TRBV11-2,TGTGCCAGCAGCCCCCGGACTAGCGGGGGGGCAGGGGATACGCAGTATTTT,CASSPRTSGGAGDTQYF
NA,TRBJ2-2,NA,TRBV19,TGTGCCAGTAGATCCGGGACCGGGAACACCGGAGAGCTGTTTTTT,CASRSGTGNTGELFF
NA,TRBJ1-5,TRBD1,TRBV10-2,TGCGCCAGCAGGGGGACAGGGGGTTTGGGCAATCAGCCCCAGCATTTT,CASRGTGGLGNQPQHF
NA,TRBJ1-3,NA,TRBV5-8,TGTGCCAGCAGCTCTGTCCTATCGGGAAACACCATATATTTT,CASSSVLSGNTIYF
NA,TRBJ2-5,TRBD1,TRBV7-9,TGTGCCAGCAGCTCCTGGGACAGGCAAGAGACCCAGTACTTC,CASSSWDRQETQYF
NA,TRBJ2-7,TRBD1,TRBV6-1,TGTGCCAGCAGTGATGGCAGGGGGACAGACGAGCAGTACTTC,CASSDGRGTDEQYF
NA,TRBJ2-4,TRBD2,TRBV12-5,TGTGCTAGTGGTTTGGTAGAGGGACTAGCCCACCACAAAAACATTCAGTACTTC,CASGLVEGLAHHKNIQYF
NA,TRBJ1-2,NA,TRBV6-6,TGTGCCAGCACCCGCAGGGTGGAGGGCTACACCTTC,CASTRRVEGYTF
NA,TRBJ2-3,TRBD2,TRBV12-3/TRBV12-4,TGTGCCAGCAGTTTGGGGAGGGCCCCTAGATTT,CASSLGRAPRF
NA,TRBJ1-2,TRBD1,TRBV20-1,TGCAGTGCTAGTGGACAGGGGGAGAACTATGGCTACACCTTC,CSASGQGENYGYTF
NA,TRBJ1-4,NA,TRBV7-3,TGTGCCAGCAGCTTAACACCGGCCGGGGCCAAAGAGGGAAAACTGTTTTTT,CASSLTPAGAKEGKLFF
once,TRBJ2-6,TRBD1,TRBV29-1,TGCAGCGTTGACGGCAGGGGGCCTGGGGCCAACGTCCTGACTTTC,CSVDGRGPGANVLTF
NA,TRBJ2-5,NA,TRBV14,TGTGCCAGCAGCACCCAGGCCAGTGGCACCCAGTACTTC,CASSTQASGTQYF
NA,TRBJ1-2,NA,TRBV30,TGTGCCTGGAGTGTCCCAGGCGCCACTACCTATGGCTACACCTTC,CAWSVPGATTYGYTF
NA,TRBJ2-3,TRBD2,TRBV7-2,TGTGCCAGCAGCTTAGAGGCTAGCGGACGCACAGATACGCAGTATTTT,CASSLEASGRTDTQYF
NA,TRBJ1-2,NA,TRBV19,TGTGCCAGTAGTATAGGCGCCGTGGGCCATGGCTACACCTTC,CASSIGAVGHGYTF
NA,TRBJ1-6,TRBD1,TRBV4-3,TGCGCCAGCAGCCAAGGCGGGACAGCTTATAATTCACCCCTCCACTTT,CASSQGGTAYNSPLHF